The 18 T cell receptor beta chains below were found in one sample sequenced in a study of cytomegalovirus exposure and HLA in healthy donors. The repertoire was sequenced with immunoSEQ multiplex PCR; TCRdb's copy has only in-frame clones and lacks some. This repertoire shows 65,000 to 80,000 clones, roughly 94% found once; its top ten account for 2.1%. Sequenced input: PBMCs. The receptors were sampled from a woman in her late teens or twenties in good health and CMV-seronegative.

This chain links TRBV7-9 with TRBJ1-1; a possible D gene is TRBD1 (5 bases). V dropped 5 bases and J dropped 9 bases, with 16 bases sitting between them. The CDR3 spans 13 residues. Germline lookup yields CDR1 SEHNR and CDR2 FQNEAQ (reference sequence). The CDR3 sequence is CASSPDTELQAFF. The CDR3 DNA is TGTGCCAGCAGCCCGGACACAGAATTGCAAGCTTTCTTT. Supplemented by reference TRBV7-9 and TRBJ1-1, the full variable domain reads DTGVSQNPRHKITKRGQNVTFRCDPISEHNRLYWYRQTLGQGPEFLTYFQNEAQLEKSRLLSDRFSAERPKGSFSTLEIQRTEQGDSAMYLCASSPDTELQAFFGQGTRLTVV.

The chain uses TRBV7-8 and TRBJ2-1, with D maybe TRBD2 (5 bases). The CDR3 covers 19 residues. Germline V CDR1 and CDR2: SGHVS, FQNEAQ. V lost 1 base, J lost 0 bases, and 19 bases lay in between. CDR3 amino acids: CASSLVMTIEGDSYNEQFF. For the CDR3, the DNA is TGTGCCAGCAGCTTAGTTATGACAATTGAGGGAGACTCCTACAATGAGCAGTTCTTC.

The rearrangement links TRBV11-2 to TRBJ1-5; D remains ambiguous. The CDR3 totals 13 residues. The V gene's germline CDR1 is SGHAT and CDR2 FQNNGV. The V end was cut by 0 bases, the J end by 6 bases, with 6 bases between. The DNA for the CDR3 is TGTGCCAGCAGCTTAGAGCGGTCTCAGCCCCAGCATTTT. This gives the protein CASSLERSQPQHF. Looking up the rest from reference TRBV11-2 and TRBJ1-5 gives the full variable domain: EAGVAQSPRYKIIEKRQSVAFWCNPISGHATLYWYQQILGQGPKLLIQFQNNGVVDDSQLPKDRFSAERLKGVDSTLKIQPAKLEDSAVYLCASSLERSQPQHFGDGTRLSIL.

The chain uses TRBV27 and TRBJ1-1; weak D call: TRBD1 (6 bases). V lost 0 bases and J lost 1, with 9 bases in between. The CDR3 has 15 amino acids. CDR1 is MNHEY, CDR2 SMNVEV, per germline (reference sequence). For the CDR3, the DNA is TGTGCCAGCAGTTTATCGTCAGGGGCGAACACTGAAGCTTTCTTT. The encoded protein is CASSLSSGANTEAFF.

This clone came up a few times. The rearrangement uses TRBV6-6 and TRBJ2-1, with 12 bases that match TRBD1. The CDR3 runs to 12 residues. Germline loops: CDR1 MNHNY, CDR2 SVGAGI (reference sequence). With 4 bases clipped from V and 14 bases from J, the junction kept 3 bases outside the gene matches. This CDR3 is CASSSGQGAKFF. The DNA of the CDR3 is TGTGCCAGCAGTTCGGGACAGGGGGCAAAGTTCTTC.

This rearrangement joins TRBV7-9 to TRBJ1-2, with 7 bases identical to TRBD1. V gave up 5 bases and J gave up 4 bases; unmatched junction bases: 13. CDR1 and CDR2 from the germline V gene are SEHNR and FQNEAQ (reference sequence). There are 16 residues in the CDR3. The CDR3: CASSLTVLEGAYGYTF. The CDR3 nucleotides are TGTGCCAGCAGCCTCACCGTTTTGGAGGGGGCCTATGGCTACACCTTC.

This rearrangement joins TRBV4-2 to TRBJ2-3; D might be TRBD2 (5 bases). The germline V gene encodes CDR1 LGHNA and CDR2 YNFKEQ. Trimming stripped 0 bases from V and 4 bases from J, with 14 bases between. The CDR3 extends over 16 amino acids. CDR3 sequence: CASSQDRAARADTQYF. CDR3 nucleotides: TGTGCCAGCAGCCAAGATCGGGCCGCGAGGGCAGATACGCAGTATTTT.

The rearrangement uses TRBV5-4 and TRBJ2-1; TRBD2 might be the D (5 bases). CDR1 is SGHNT, CDR2 YYREEE, per germline (reference sequence). Trimming stripped 4 bases from V and 3 bases from J, with 11 bases between. The CDR3 runs to 14 residues. The CDR3 here is CASSIWENYNEQFF. Here the CDR3 DNA reads TGTGCCAGCAGCATCTGGGAGAACTACAATGAGCAGTTCTTC.

This chain connects TRBV2 to TRBJ1-4; 8 nucleotides line up with TRBD1. Germline CDR1 reads SNHLY; CDR2 reads FYNNEI. The CDR3 is made up of 16 amino acids. V gave up 4 bases and J gave up 6 bases; unmatched junction bases: 10. The DNA for the CDR3 is TGTGCCAGCAGTGTCAGAGGTACAGGGGGAGATGAAAAACTGTTTTTT. Protein sequence: CASSVRGTGGDEKLFF.

The chain has TRBV20-1 and TRBJ1-2, with D hard to call. The CDR3 is 10 amino acids. Between the trimmed V and J ends, which lost 6 bases and 4 bases, there was a span of 6 bases. Germline CDR1 reads DFQATT; CDR2 reads SNEGSKA (reference sequence). CDR3 region: CSASPYGYTF. The CDR3 DNA sequence: TGCAGTGCCAGTCCCTATGGCTACACCTTC.

The chain employs TRBV5-1 and TRBJ2-3; D gene ambiguous. V shed 4 bases and J shed 0 bases, with 12 bases lying between them. Per the germline V gene, CDR1 is SGHRS and CDR2 is YFSETQ. The CDR3 has 15 amino acids. CDR3 amino acids: CASSATQVSTDTQYF. The CDR3 nucleotides are TGCGCCAGCAGCGCAACCCAGGTGAGCACAGATACGCAGTATTTT.

This sequence joins TRBV7-6 and TRBJ2-7, with TRBD2 as a possible D gene (5 bases). The V gene's germline CDR1 is SGHVS and CDR2 FNYEAQ. Trimming removed 5 bases at V and 4 bases at J, with 15 bases between. This CDR3 is built from 14 residues. In nucleotides, the CDR3 is TGTGCCAGCAGCGCCTCGGGGTCGCTTTACGAGCAGTACTTC. This sequence encodes CASSASGSLYEQYF.

The chain couples TRBV10-2 to TRBJ2-1; 7 nucleotides line up with TRBD2. Unmatched junction bases numbered 7, after V lost 4 bases and J lost 1 base. CDR1 is WSHSY and CDR2 is SAAADI in the germline V gene. CDR3 length: 16 amino acids. DNA of the CDR3: TGCGCCAGCAGTGGCCCCCCGGGGGGTTCCTACAATGAGCAGTTCTTC. It is translated as CASSGPPGGSYNEQFF.

The chain couples TRBV7-9 to TRBJ1-1; 8 bases match TRBD1. CDR1 is SEHNR, CDR2 FQNEAQ, per germline (reference sequence). V gave up 5 bases and J gave up 6 bases; unmatched junction bases: 5. The CDR3 sequence is 13 residues long. The CDR3 DNA is TGTGCCAGCAGCCCGACAGGGGTTGCTGAAGCTTTCTTT. Its translation: CASSPTGVAEAFF.

The chain combines TRBV11-2 with TRBJ1-3, with D perhaps matching TRBD1 (6 bases). The CDR3 length is 17 residues. Trimming pared 3 bases from V and 2 bases from J, leaving 17 bases between. Germline CDR1 is SGHAT and CDR2 is FQNNGV. As DNA, the CDR3 is TGTGCCAGCAGCTTGGGGACAACTACTTCTACTGGAAACACCATATATTTT. This encodes CASSLGTTTSTGNTIYF.

The gene calls are TRBV27 and TRBJ2-1, with TRBD1 matching over 10 bases. Unmatched junction bases numbered 5, after V lost 6 bases and J lost 6 bases. The CDR3 is 14 residues long. The germline V gene encodes CDR1 MNHEY and CDR2 SMNVEV (reference sequence). CDR3 bases: TGTGCCAGCAGGGGACAGGGGAAACTCAATGAGCAGTTCTTC. It translates to CASRGQGKLNEQFF.

The chain uses TRBV6-1 and TRBJ1-2; TRBD1 agrees at 8 bases. The germline CDR1 and CDR2 sequences are MNHNS and SASEGT. V lost 5 bases to trimming and J lost 3 bases; unmatched junction nucleotides: 8. CDR3 size: 15 residues. The CDR3 reads CASSPQVDRDYGYTF. In DNA form, the CDR3 reads TGTGCCAGCAGTCCACAGGTGGACAGGGACTATGGCTACACCTTC.

The J gene is TRBJ2-3, the V gene TRBV2; TRBD1 matches at 8 bases. The CDR3 covers 16 residues. Germline values: CDR1 SNHLY, CDR2 FYNNEI. The junction had 7 bases not matched to a gene; V was cut back by 5 bases and J by 0 bases. The CDR3 DNA reads as TGTGCCAGCAGTCCTGGACAGGGATCTAGCACAGATACGCAGTATTTT. Residues: CASSPGQGSSTDTQYF.